This T cell receptor (beta chain) comes out of a study of cytomegalovirus exposure and HLA in healthy donors. Per germline, CDR1 SGHNT and CDR2 YENEEA. Trimming removed 3 bases from V and 5 bases from J, with 14 bases in between. The CDR3 runs 14 residues. Vbeta (60) and Jbeta (13) primers were used in the PCR. The table came from immunoSEQ multiplex PCR; TCRdb's copy has only in-frame clones and leaves some out. The sample records approximately 220,000 clones, over 65% being singletons. The clonotype was recovered from a man aged 18 to 30 in good health and CMV-seronegative. Sequenced sample: PBMCs. This chain links TRBV11-3 with TRBJ2-7, with D possibly being TRBD2 (6 bases). The CDR3: CASSFTGRRDEQYF. The CDR3 DNA is TGTGCCAGCAGCTTCACAGGTCGGAGGGACGAGCAGTACTTC.